One sample yielded the 21 T cell receptor beta chains listed below, sequenced in a study of CD8+CD57+ T cells in acquired aplastic anemia. Genomic DNA provided the template from which TCR beta VDJ and CDR3 profiles were obtained. From the reads, TCRdb called clonotypes with MiXCR, one entry per CDR3 protein. The sample consists of 250,000 to 350,000 distinct CDR3 sequences, 45% to 65% of them appearing once. Patients sequenced had flow cytometry evidence of CD8+CD57+ cell expansion. Sequenced material: sorted CD4+, CD8+, or CD8+CD57+ T cells (not recorded which) from PBMCs. Every receptor here comes from a human donor with aplastic anemia.

V gene TRBV25-1 combines with J gene TRBJ1-2; the D is unclear. The germline CDR1 and CDR2 sequences are MGHDK and SYGVNS. The CDR3 covers 14 residues. Trimming left V 2 bases short and J 2 bases short, with 9 bases between. The CDR3 sequence is CASSEPGINYGYTF. For the CDR3, the DNA is TGTGCCAGCAGTGAACCGGGGATAAACTATGGCTACACCTTC.

A note on this clonotype: This likely comes from a read error, as the CDR3 has no conserved phenylalanine or tryptophan at its end. The rearrangement uses TRBV7-8 and TRBJ1-5; D is ambiguous. Germline V gene data show CDR1 as SGHVS and CDR2 as FQNEAQ. The V and J ends lost 3 bases and 0 bases respectively, with 12 bases between them. The CDR3 loop spans 16 amino acids. CDR3 nucleotide sequence: TGTGCCAGCAGCTTTGAAGGGTACAGTAGCAATCAGCCCCAGCATTTG. It specifies CASSFEGYSSNQPQHL.

The V call is TRBV5-1, the J call TRBJ2-7; 9 bases fit TRBD2. The germline gives CDR1 SGHRS, CDR2 YFSETQ. The CDR3 is 15 amino acids. After removal of 3 bases from V and 2 bases from J, the junction contained 6 bases not matched to a gene. In DNA, the CDR3 is TGCGCCAGCAGCTCATCTAGCGGGATAACCTACGAGCAGTACTTC. Protein product: CASSSSSGITYEQYF. Based on the CDR3 plus reference TRBV5-1 and TRBJ2-7, the full variable domain is KAGVTQTPRYLIKTRGQQVTLSCSPISGHRSVSWYQQTPGQGLQFLFEYFSETQRNKGNFPGRFSGRQFSNSRSEMNVSTLELGDSALYLCASSSSSGITYEQYFGPGTRLTVT.

As concerns this clonotype: Its ends do not fully match the called genes, so a read error is possible. This chain joins TRBV25-1 and TRBJ2-1; D is unresolved. The CDR3 spans 14 residues. From germline, CDR1 is MGHDK and CDR2 SYGVNS. The CDR3 region is CASGDPYNPNEQFF. The CDR3 coding sequence is TGTGCCAGCGGTGACCCTTACAACCCCAATGAGCAGTTCTTC.

The sample holds a few counts of this clonotype. V gene TRBV29-1 combines with J gene TRBJ2-7, with 8 bases lining up with TRBD2. The V and J ends lost 6 bases and 2 bases, in that order; junction bases with no gene match: 9. The CDR3 length is 14 residues. Germline values: CDR1 SQVTM, CDR2 ANQGSEA. This CDR3 is CSVLLSGGPYEQYF. CDR3 bases: TGCAGCGTCCTTCTCTCGGGAGGGCCCTACGAGCAGTACTTC.

As concerns this clonotype: Sequence at one end of the junction differs from germline and may be a read error. The chain employs TRBV24-1 and TRBJ1-5, with D possibly matching TRBD1 (6 bases). This CDR3 spans 15 amino acids. Germline CDR1 KGHDR, CDR2 SFDVKD. The CDR3 nucleotides read TGTGCCACCAGTGCAGGACAGAATAGCGATCAGCCCCAGCATTTT. Protein: CATSAGQNSDQPQHF.

This chain links TRBV7-6 with TRBJ2-2, with 9 nucleotides matching TRBD2. Germline V lookup: CDR1 SGHVS, CDR2 FNYEAQ. V lost 3 bases, J lost 4 bases, and 3 bases stayed unmatched. The CDR3 length is 15 residues. The CDR3 DNA follows: TGTGCCAGCAGCTTGAAGACTAGCGGCACCGGGGAGCTGTTTTTT. This gives the protein CASSLKTSGTGELFF.

V is TRBV24-1 and J is TRBJ2-2, with 10 bases fitting TRBD1. The CDR3 is 14 residues long. Germline V CDR1 and CDR2: KGHDR, SFDVKD. V gave up 5 bases and J gave up 7 bases; unmatched junction bases: 3. CDR3 nucleotides: TGTGCCACCAGTGGGACAGGGGGAATCGGGGAGCTGTTTTTT. As protein: CATSGTGGIGELFF.

The rearrangement joins TRBV29-1 to TRBJ1-1, with D unresolved. V lost 4 bases, J lost 0 bases, and 9 bases lay in between. The V gene's germline CDR1 is SQVTM and CDR2 ANQGSEA. The CDR3 length is 13 residues. CDR3 sequence reads: CSVVGHLNTEAFF. The CDR3 DNA is TGCAGCGTTGTAGGCCATCTGAACACTGAAGCTTTCTTT.

This chain uses TRBV7-2 with TRBJ1-1, with D tentatively TRBD1 (5 bases). CDR3 length: 12 amino acids. Germline-derived CDR1 and CDR2 are SGHTA and FQGNSA. The V and J ends lost 5 bases and 11 bases respectively, with 15 bases between them. CDR3 protein: CASSPDRLAAFF. In DNA, the CDR3 is TGTGCCAGCAGCCCCGACAGACTGGCTGCTTTCTTT.

This clonotype was counted a single time. The junction departs from the called germline gene at one end, perhaps through a read error. The chain links TRBV7-8 to TRBJ2-2, with no clear D. CDR1 and CDR2 from the germline V gene are SGHVS and FQNEAQ. This CDR3 region has 15 residues. The CDR3, as DNA: TGTGCCAGCAGCCCCTCGCTGACGAACACCAGGGAGCTGTTTTTT. Translated: CASSPSLTNTRELFF.

CDR3 sequence: CASNPGQGNEQYF. In DNA, the CDR3 is TGCGCCAGCAACCCGGGACAAGGGAACGAGCAGTACTTC. V gene TRBV5-1 combines with J gene TRBJ2-7; D is possibly TRBD1 (6 bases). Germline-derived CDR1 and CDR2 are SGHRS and YFSETQ. The CDR3 has 13 residues. Trimming left V 6 bases short and J 5 bases short, with 15 bases between. Using reference TRBV5-1 and TRBJ2-7 for the parts outside the CDR3, the full variable domain is KAGVTQTPRYLIKTRGQQVTLSCSPISGHRSVSWYQQTPGQGLQFLFEYFSETQRNKGNFPGRFSGRQFSNSRSEMNVSTLELGDSALYLCASNPGQGNEQYFGPGTRLTVT.

Only one count was recorded for this clonotype. The gene calls are TRBV7-8 and TRBJ1-3, with 8 bases that match TRBD1. CDR3 length: 16 residues. V shed 5 bases, J shed 8 bases, and the junction held 14 bases outside the gene matches. From germline, CDR1 is SGHVS and CDR2 FQNEAQ. CDR3 nucleotides: TGTGCCAGCAGCCTCGGGACAGGAAAATATGGCTACACCATATATTTT. Translation: CASSLGTGKYGYTIYF.

For this clonotype: Its ends do not fully match the called genes, so a read error is possible. The rearrangement links TRBV20-1 to TRBJ2-6; 7 nucleotides match TRBD2. The CDR3 spans 11 residues. CDR1 DFQATT and CDR2 SNEGSKA come from the germline V gene (reference sequence). CDR3 amino acids: CSARLRGERYF. The CDR3 coding sequence is TGCAGTGCGCGCCTCCGGGGGGAGCGGTACTTC.

As concerns this clonotype: The CDR3 does not close with the conserved phenylalanine or tryptophan, likely indicating a read error. The limits of the CDR3 on the DNA are not certain, so only TCRdb's listed CDR3 is given. The chain combines TRBV20-1 with TRBJ2-3; the D call TRBD1 from the table was never checked on the DNA. CDR1 and CDR2 from the germline V gene are DFQATT and SNEGSKA (reference sequence). The CDR3 extends over 10 residues, inclusive of both ends. Here the CDR3 reads CSARVGLGAV.

In this sample, this clonotype turned up many times. The V gene is TRBV5-1, the J gene TRBJ2-7; 9 nucleotides agree with TRBD1. CDR3 length: 15 residues. V trimming: 0 bases; J trimming: 7 bases; junction bases outside the gene matches: 8. The germline CDR1 and CDR2 sequences are SGHRS and YFSETQ. CDR3 coding DNA: TGCGCCAGCAGCTTGGCCCCGACAGGGGGATTGGAGCAGTACTTC. Protein: CASSLAPTGGLEQYF.

Comments on this clonotype: This sequence may be a read error, since a much larger clone differs from it by one base. The chain is built from TRBV18 and TRBJ1-3; possibly TRBD1 for D (5 bases). The germline CDR1 and CDR2 sequences are KGHSH and LQKENI. The CDR3 loop spans 15 amino acids. V was cut by 3 bases and J by 3 bases, with 12 bases left in between. In DNA form, the CDR3 reads TGTGCCAGCTCACCTACCAGGGAAAATGGAAACACCATATATTTT. Translation gives CASSPTRENGNTIYF.

This clonotype has at least ten counts. The CDR3 here is CSSRQQPGSTEAFF. In nucleotides, the CDR3 is TGCAGCTCGCGACAGCAACCGGGTAGTACTGAAGCTTTCTTT. V and J are TRBV29-1 and TRBJ1-1; D might be TRBD1 (5 bases). This CDR3 comprises 14 residues. Germline V CDR1 and CDR2: SQVTM, ANQGSEA. V lost 8 bases, J lost 5 bases, and 21 bases lay in between.

The count of this clonotype is one. V gene TRBV2 combines with J gene TRBJ1-2; 9 bases agree with TRBD1. Trimming removed 5 bases from V and 6 bases from J; junction bases left unmatched: 7. This CDR3 has 14 amino acids. Germline V gene sequence: CDR1 SNHLY, CDR2 FYNNEI. In nucleotides, the CDR3 is TGTGCCAGCAGTACCTCCGGGACAGGGCATGGCTACACCTTC. This translates into CASSTSGTGHGYTF.

The chain joins TRBV19 to TRBJ1-6, with D uncertain. The CDR3 is 13 residues long. Trimming stripped 9 bases from V and 10 bases from J, with 16 bases between. Germline V CDR1 and CDR2: LNHDA, SQIVND (reference sequence). The CDR3 loop is CASQSFGDSPLHF. The CDR3 coding sequence is TGTGCCAGCCAATCTTTCGGAGACTCACCCCTCCACTTT.

The rearrangement uses TRBV29-1 and TRBJ1-1; 11 bases are shared with TRBD1. The CDR3 is 12 amino acids. Germline assignment: CDR1 SQVTM and CDR2 ANQGSEA. J was trimmed by 4 bases and V by 7 bases; bases with no gene match: 2. CDR3 sequence (DNA): TGCAGCGCAGGGACAGGGGGCACTGAAGCTTTCTTT. It specifies CSAGTGGTEAFF. The whole variable domain, filled in from reference TRBV29-1 and TRBJ1-1, reads SAVISQKPSRDICQRGTSLTIQCQVDSQVTMMFWYRQQPGQSLTLIATANQGSEATYESGFVIDKFPISRPNLTFSTLTVSNMSPEDSSIYLCSAGTGGTEAFFGQGTRLTVV.